Each of the 27 T cell receptor beta chains below was sequenced from the same sample in a study of low-dose radiotherapy and immunotherapy resistance in tumors. TRAV- and TRBV-specific primers were used for first-strand cDNA, which covered alpha and beta chains. An approximately 19-cycle PCR with a constant-region primer and V-primer adapter amplified TCRs. TCRdb passed the reads through MiXCR, listing each CDR3 protein once. Of around 14,000 distinct CDR3 sequences in the sample, roughly 52% were seen once. These receptors originate from a human donor with advanced metastatic prostate, ovarian, gallbladder or colorectal cancer (not recorded which). This table probably holds off-target reads from a library built for another chain.

The chain employs TRBV6-2 or TRBV6-3 and TRBJ1-6, with D perhaps matching TRBD1 (5 bases). This CDR3 is 12 amino acids long. Trimming cost V 6 bases and J 7 bases, with 7 bases left between them. Per germline, CDR1 MNHEY and CDR2 SVGEGT. The CDR3 loop is CASRGQNSPLHF. CDR3 DNA: TGTGCCAGCAGAGGACAAAATTCACCCCTCCACTTT.

This clonotype has a handful of counts. The chain carries TRBV28 and TRBJ2-4, with D perhaps TRBD1 (6 bases). Trimming stripped 7 bases from V and 0 bases from J, with 22 bases between. The CDR3 loop spans 18 amino acids. From germline, CDR1 is MDHEN and CDR2 SYDVKM. The CDR3 here is CASTSHRDVSLAKNIQYF. CDR3 nucleotide sequence: TGTGCCAGCACCAGCCACAGGGACGTAAGTCTAGCCAAAAACATTCAGTACTTC.

V usage is TRBV19 and J usage is TRBJ2-5; 8 nucleotides match TRBD1. Germline values: CDR1 LNHDA, CDR2 SQIVND (reference sequence). V lost 4 bases, J lost 5 bases, and 12 bases stayed unmatched. The CDR3 has 16 residues. The CDR3, as DNA: TGTGCCAGTAGTAGAAGGACAGGGAGGCTTGAGGAGACCCAGTACTTC. It encodes CASSRRTGRLEETQYF.

J is TRBJ2-3 and V is TRBV3-1, with D possibly being TRBD1 or TRBD2 (5 bases each). Between the trimmed V and J ends, which lost 4 bases and 8 bases, there was a span of 10 bases. Germline assignment: CDR1 LGHDT and CDR2 YNNKEL (reference sequence). The CDR3 sequence is 12 residues long. CDR3 in DNA: TGTGCCAGCAGCCCACAGAGGGGTACGCAGTATTTT. Protein: CASSPQRGTQYF.

The rearrangement uses TRBV13 and TRBJ2-3; no reliable D call. The CDR3 is 14 amino acids. Germline loops: CDR1 PRHDT, CDR2 FYEKMQ (reference sequence). With 5 bases removed from V and 1 base from J, the gap between germline ends came to 10 bases. The CDR3 nucleotides read TGTGCCAGCAGCCCTACAGCCCGCACAGATACGCAGTATTTT. Amino acids: CASSPTARTDTQYF. Drawing the rest from reference TRBV13 and TRBJ2-3, the complete variable domain is AAGVIQSPRHLIKEKRETATLKCYPIPRHDTVYWYQQGPGQDPQFLISFYEKMQSDKGSIPDRFSAQQFSDYHSELNMSSLELGDSALYFCASSPTARTDTQYFGPGTRLTVL.

This clonotype came up once. This chain joins TRBV6-6 and TRBJ2-1; 7 bases map to TRBD2. Trimming at V came to 1 base and at J to 10 bases, leaving 7 bases not matched to a gene. Germline V gives CDR1 MNHNY, CDR2 SVGAGI (reference sequence). The CDR3 runs 14 residues. The CDR3 loop is CASSYFGGIGEQFF. As DNA, the CDR3 is TGTGCCAGCAGTTACTTCGGGGGGATTGGGGAGCAGTTCTTC.

This clonotype was seen a handful of times. J is TRBJ2-3 and V is TRBV29-1, with a weak D call TRBD1 (6 bases). The CDR3 is 15 residues long. CDR1 and CDR2 from the germline V gene are SQVTM and ANQGSEA. The V gene lost 8 bases and the J gene lost 3 bases, with 21 bases spanning the gap. The CDR3 is CSTKRQALPTDTQYF. CDR3 coding DNA: TGCAGCACGAAGAGACAGGCCTTGCCGACAGATACGCAGTATTTT.

In this sample, this clonotype turned up a few times. This chain connects TRBV5-1 to TRBJ2-1; the D gene is possibly TRBD1 (5 bases). Trimming pared 7 bases from V and 3 bases from J, leaving 14 bases between. The germline V gene has CDR1 SGHRS and CDR2 YFSETQ. The CDR3 totals 14 residues. In nucleotides, the CDR3 is TGCGCCAGCCAGACAGAACACAACTACAATGAGCAGTTCTTC. Translating it yields CASQTEHNYNEQFF.

The chain employs TRBV20-1 and TRBJ2-7; D possibly corresponds to TRBD1 (5 bases). This CDR3 contains 15 residues. From germline, CDR1 is DFQATT and CDR2 SNEGSKA (reference sequence). Deletions cut 0 bases from V and 1 base from J, with 13 bases between. CDR3 sequence reads: CSARDPRAPSYEQYF. CDR3 bases: TGCAGTGCTAGAGATCCCAGGGCTCCATCCTACGAGCAGTACTTC.

This rearrangement joins TRBV2 to TRBJ2-2, with 8 bases lining up with TRBD1. This CDR3 contains 17 residues. The ends lost 4 bases at V and 7 bases at J; junction bases unmatched: 14. The germline gives CDR1 SNHLY, CDR2 FYNNEI. The CDR3, as DNA: TGTGCCAGCAGTGGGTTGTTCCCGGGACAGGCAGACGGGGAGCTGTTTTTT. It yields the protein CASSGLFPGQADGELFF.

The chain joins TRBV5-1 to TRBJ2-2, with 7 bases identical to TRBD1. The CDR3 length is 14 residues. The V gene end was trimmed by 4 bases and the J gene end by 3 bases; junction bases not matched to a gene: 3. The germline CDR1 and CDR2 sequences are SGHRS and YFSETQ. In DNA form, the CDR3 reads TGCGCCAGCAGCAGTACAGGGGACACCGGGGAGCTGTTTTTT. This gives the protein CASSSTGDTGELFF.

This clonotype was seen a few times. The chain is built from TRBV5-1 and TRBJ1-2; no definite D call. Trimming left V 2 bases short and J 2 bases short, with 10 bases between. The CDR3 is made up of 14 amino acids. Germline CDR1 reads SGHRS; CDR2 reads YFSETQ. The DNA for the CDR3 is TGCGCCAGCAGCTTAGAGTCCGTGAACTATGGCTACACCTTC. Its protein product is CASSLESVNYGYTF.

V usage is TRBV12-3 or TRBV12-4 and J usage is TRBJ2-7; D remains unclear. The length of the CDR3 is 11 residues. The ends were cut back, 5 bases at V and 5 bases at J, with 7 bases in the middle. CDR3: CASSGFDEQYF. CDR3 nucleotide sequence: TGTGCCAGCAGTGGGTTCGACGAGCAGTACTTC.

The genes are TRBV20-1 and TRBJ1-1; TRBD1 aligns across 7 bases. The length of the CDR3 is 13 residues. V shed 6 bases, J shed 5 bases, and the junction held 9 bases outside the gene matches. Germline lookup yields CDR1 DFQATT and CDR2 SNEGSKA (reference sequence). The CDR3 DNA is TGCAGTGCGGACGGACAGGTTAGGACTGAAGCTTTCTTT. It codes for CSADGQVRTEAFF.

The rearrangement links TRBV6-4 to TRBJ2-1; TRBD2 agrees at 10 bases. The CDR3 contains 15 residues. V trimming: 3 bases; J trimming: 7 bases; junction bases outside the gene matches: 6. Looked up from germline, CDR1 is MRHNA and CDR2 is SNTAGT. The CDR3 DNA sequence: TGTGCCAGCAGTGATGGAGCGGGGGGGCCTAATGAGCAGTTCTTC. Translating gives CASSDGAGGPNEQFF.

This clonotype was counted only a few times. The chain is built from TRBV12-3 or TRBV12-4 and TRBJ1-3; D gene unclear. The CDR3 length is 16 residues. V was cut by 5 bases and J by 0 bases, with 14 bases left in between. DNA for the CDR3: TGTGCCAGCAGTCCGTTGACTGGGAGCTCTGGAAACACCATATATTTT. The encoded protein is CASSPLTGSSGNTIYF.

This clonotype has only a few counts. The V and J genes are TRBV12-3 or TRBV12-4 and TRBJ1-2; possibly TRBD1 for D (5 bases). Trimming pared 8 bases from V and 3 bases from J, leaving 19 bases between. The CDR3 runs 15 residues. The CDR3, as DNA: TGTGCCAGCGGGGCCGCCCGGAGCGAACACTATGGCTACACCTTC. This codes for CASGAARSEHYGYTF.

V is TRBV27 and J is TRBJ2-1; D remains unclear. The CDR3 is made up of 13 amino acids. V was clipped by 7 bases and J by 6 bases, with 13 bases between them. From germline, CDR1 is MNHEY and CDR2 SMNVEV (reference sequence). The CDR3 region has the DNA TGTGCCAGCACCTCCCTTTGGAGCAATGAGCAGTTCTTC. Protein sequence: CASTSLWSNEQFF.

This chain connects TRBV20-1 to TRBJ1-5; possibly TRBD1 for D (5 bases). The CDR3 has 14 residues. The V end was cut by 3 bases, the J end by 4 bases, with 13 bases between. CDR1 is DFQATT and CDR2 is SNEGSKA in the germline V gene (reference sequence). CDR3 coding DNA: TGCAGTGCTAGCGGCAGGGTTCCGAATCAGCCCCAGCATTTT. This sequence encodes CSASGRVPNQPQHF.

This clonotype was detected only a few times. J is TRBJ2-7 and V is TRBV18; possibly TRBD2 for D (7 bases). Germline V gives CDR1 KGHSH, CDR2 LQKENI. CDR3 length equals 16 residues. With 3 bases removed from V and 4 bases from J, the gap between germline ends came to 19 bases. CDR3 residues: CASSPPGAGVLYEQYF. The CDR3 coding sequence is TGTGCCAGCTCACCCCCAGGGGCGGGGGTCCTTTACGAGCAGTACTTC.

This chain connects TRBV2 to TRBJ2-7; D is perhaps TRBD2 (7 bases). Per germline, CDR1 SNHLY and CDR2 FYNNEI. The CDR3 covers 12 residues. The V end was cut by 11 bases, the J end by 2 bases, with 13 bases between. The CDR3 DNA is TGTGCCGGATGGGGGGGCACCTACGAGCAGTACTTC. This sequence encodes CAGWGGTYEQYF.

The count of this clonotype is one. This chain connects TRBV7-2 to TRBJ1-2; a weak D match, TRBD1 (5 bases). CDR3 length: 12 residues. V lost 2 bases and J 7 bases, leaving 8 bases between the germline ends. The V gene's germline CDR1 is SGHTA and CDR2 FQGNSA. The CDR3 region has the DNA TGTGCCAGCAGCTTACAGGGACGTGGCTACACCTTC. Encoded protein: CASSLQGRGYTF.

V is TRBV12-3 or TRBV12-4 and J is TRBJ2-5; no clear D gene. V lost 6 bases and J 5 bases, leaving 10 bases between the germline ends. The CDR3 totals 12 residues. The CDR3, as DNA: TGTGCCAGCAGCCCCTCCGGGGAGACCCAGTACTTC. It codes for CASSPSGETQYF.

The V and J genes are TRBV7-2 and TRBJ2-7; D possibly matches TRBD1 or TRBD2 (5 bases each). The CDR3 is made up of 15 amino acids. Germline loops: CDR1 SGHTA, CDR2 FQGNSA. V was trimmed by 1 base and J by 5 bases, leaving 15 bases between them. The CDR3 DNA reads TGTGCCAGCAGCTTAGTCGGGACCCAACGGGACGAGCAGTACTTC. The encoded protein is CASSLVGTQRDEQYF.

V usage is TRBV7-2 and J usage is TRBJ1-6, with TRBD1 as a possible D gene (5 bases). V dropped 3 bases and J dropped 8 bases, with 11 bases sitting between them. The CDR3 loop spans 14 amino acids. CDR1 and CDR2 (germline): SGHTA, FQGNSA. The DNA for the CDR3 is TGTGCCAGCAGCTTGGGACCCGGGGATTCACCCCTCCACTTT. This sequence encodes CASSLGPGDSPLHF. The entire variable domain, with the rest obtained from reference TRBV7-2 and TRBJ1-6, is as follows: GAGVSQSPSNKVTEKGKDVELRCDPISGHTALYWYRQSLGQGLEFLIYFQGNSAPDKSGLPSDRFSAERTGGSVSTLTIQRTQQEDSAVYLCASSLGPGDSPLHFGNGTRLTVT.

This clonotype turned up a few times. This chain uses TRBV28 with TRBJ1-5, with 11 bases fitting TRBD1. Germline CDR1 is MDHEN and CDR2 is SYDVKM. V was pared by 3 bases and J by 6 bases, with 4 bases of the junction left unmatched. The CDR3 has 15 residues. Written as DNA, the CDR3 is TGTGCCAGCAGTTTTGGGACAGGGGGTAGTCAGCCCCAGCATTTT. Translating it yields CASSFGTGGSQPQHF.

The chain is built from TRBV30 and TRBJ2-2, with 8 bases identical to TRBD1. Per germline, CDR1 GTSNPN and CDR2 SVGIG (reference sequence). The junction had 5 bases not matched to a gene; V was cut back by 2 bases and J by 0 bases. The CDR3 runs to 16 residues. CDR3 protein: CAWSRKGQANTGELFF. CDR3 in DNA: TGTGCCTGGAGTAGAAAGGGACAGGCGAACACCGGGGAGCTGTTTTTT.